This T cell receptor (beta chain) was sequenced for a study of CXCR3-negative and CXCR3-positive naive CD8 T cells. This clonotype is called medium-sized (0.01 to 0.1%) based on its frequency. The antigen remains undetermined. Sorting was done in triplicate for each CD8+ T cell subset (300,000 cells each). The authors gated naive CD8+ T cells as CD45RO-CCR7+CD27+CD95-. General observations from the study: Against CXCR3-negative naive cells, CXCR3-positive naive cells showed more hydrophobic TRB CDR3s. Both naive subsets had comparably high diversity; memory CD8+ cells much lower. Naive subsets had comparable surface CD5, so TRB CDR3 properties gauged TCR strength.

Researchers prepared the TRB cDNA libraries using 5' RACE with UMI labels. From its re-call of the 5' RACE reads, TCRdb lists each CDR3 protein once, without DNA. In all, the sample yields about 3,000 distinct CDR3 sequences. The CDR3 loop spans 13 amino acids. Looked up from germline, CDR1 is SQVTM and CDR2 is ANQGSEA. The TCR was taken from a human donor in good health. Some clones in this sample may be carry-over from other donors' samples. The chain carries TRBV29-1 and TRBJ1-4. Sample: naive CXCR3+ CD8+ T cells from blood. Subset indicated: CD45RO-CCR7+CD27+CD95- naive CD8+ T cells expressing CXCR3 (TNR3+). CDR3 amino acids: CSVLTVVNEKLFF.